The clone carrying this TCR beta chain came up a few times. Its matching antigen is unknown. The sample belongs to a study of identical twins. Study-level points and caveats: Invariant populations such as MAIT and iNKT cells could partly muddle zero-insertion analyses.

CDR3 size: 14 residues. V gave up 6 bases and J gave up 7 bases, with 17 bases separating them. Germline V gives CDR1 MNHEY, CDR2 SMNVEV (reference sequence). TCRdb passed the 5' RACE reads through MiXCR, listing each CDR3 protein once. This sample has 570,000 or so distinct CDR3 sequences, with over 8.5% found just once. These data were also filed under a second study, of yellow fever vaccine responses in identical twins.

The rearrangement joins TRBV27 to TRBJ2-3, with D tentatively TRBD2 (6 bases). This sequence was found in a woman aged 18 to 35 in good health. Sequenced input: PBMCs. DNA of the CDR3: TGTGCCAGCAGATGGCGGGGCCTTCTAAATACGCAGTATTTT. Translation gives CASRWRGLLNTQYF.